Below, 32 T cell receptor beta chains from the same sample are listed, as sequenced in a study of vaccination effects on CD4 cells after COVID-19. Expansion of antigen-specific CD4+ T cells with viral peptide pools was carried out by the ViraFEST assay before sequencing. Culture lasted roughly eleven days before CD4+ T cell isolation. The cohort was immunized with two doses of either the BNT162b2 or mRNA-1273 vaccine. The antigens for these receptors are not known. Clones were sequenced by immunoSEQ multiplex PCR, and TCRdb holds only the in-frame ones, with some missing. The sample includes approximately 70,000 clones, 75% to 85% of them seen just once. Sequences were derived from CD4+ T cells from PBMCs cultured with HCoV-229E spike peptides, sampled after COVID-19 vaccination. Receptors originate from a human donor who received a COVID-19 vaccine.

This clone showed up just a few times. The rearrangement links TRBV11-1 to TRBJ2-3; D is unclear. The V gene's germline CDR1 is SGHAT and CDR2 FQDESV (reference sequence). CDR3 size: 14 residues. The V end was cut by 5 bases, the J end by 2 bases, with 11 bases between. CDR3 region: CASSVADPTDTQYF. Written as DNA, the CDR3 is TGTGCCAGCAGCGTCGCCGACCCCACAGATACGCAGTATTTT.

This clone has a handful of counts. The rearrangement joins TRBV5-1 to TRBJ1-6, with D unresolved. The CDR3 consists of 13 residues. V lost 1 base to trimming and J lost 10 bases, with 9 bases between them. The V gene's germline CDR1 is SGHRS and CDR2 YFSETQ. CDR3 sequence: CASSLSGRSPLHF. For the CDR3, the DNA is TGCGCCAGCAGCTTGTCCGGGAGGTCACCCCTCCACTTT.

The chain recombines TRBV25-1 with TRBJ1-5; TRBD1 is a possible D gene (6 bases). Trimming took 3 bases from V and 6 from J, leaving 12 bases between them. The CDR3 runs to 14 residues. Per the germline V gene, CDR1 is MGHDK and CDR2 is SYGVNS. CDR3 protein: CASSDYREGQPQHF. DNA of the CDR3: TGTGCCAGCAGTGATTACAGGGAAGGTCAGCCCCAGCATTTT. Full variable domain (missing parts from reference TRBV25-1 and TRBJ1-5): EADIYQTPRYLVIGTGKKITLECSQTMGHDKMYWYQQDPGMELHLIHYSYGVNSTEKGDLSSESTVSRIRTEHFPLTLESARPSHTSQYLCASSDYREGQPQHFGDGTRLSIL.

V usage is TRBV29-1 and J usage is TRBJ2-5; 11 nucleotides line up with TRBD2. CDR1 is SQVTM and CDR2 is ANQGSEA in the germline V gene. CDR3 length: 15 residues. The V and J ends lost 6 bases and 5 bases, in that order; junction bases with no gene match: 11. The chain's CDR3 is CSVDLSGGAGETQYF. The CDR3 coding sequence is TGCAGCGTCGATCTTAGCGGGGGGGCTGGGGAGACCCAGTACTTC. Variable domain in full (rest from reference TRBV29-1 and TRBJ2-5): SAVISQKPSRDICQRGTSLTIQCQVDSQVTMMFWYRQQPGQSLTLIATANQGSEATYESGFVIDKFPISRPNLTFSTLTVSNMSPEDSSIYLCSVDLSGGAGETQYFGPGTRLLVL.

This clone was seen a handful of times. V gene TRBV4-1 combines with J gene TRBJ1-6; D call uncertain. Germline V CDR1 and CDR2: MGHRA, YSYEKL. Trimming removed 0 bases from V and 10 bases from J, with 13 bases in between. The CDR3 is 15 amino acids. CDR3 loop: CASSQDPGLGSPLHF. CDR3 bases: TGCGCCAGCAGCCAAGATCCAGGCTTAGGATCACCCCTCCACTTT.

Notes on this clone: The junction shows a germline mismatch at one end, possibly a read error. The chain joins TRBV3-1 (or the pseudogene TRBV3-2) to TRBJ1-3, with a tentative D call TRBD1 (5 bases). Germline loops: CDR1 LGHDT, CDR2 YNNKEL (reference sequence). The CDR3 loop spans 13 amino acids. The CDR3 sequence: CASSQQGGDTIYF. The CDR3 DNA sequence: TGTGCCAGCAGCCAGCAGGGTGGAGACACCATATATTTT.

The rearrangement joins TRBV6-1 to TRBJ2-1, with 9 positions matching TRBD2. Germline CDR1 MNHNS, CDR2 SASEGT. V lost 3 bases, J lost 6 bases, and 9 bases stayed unmatched. This CDR3 spans 16 amino acids. The CDR3 region has the DNA TGTGCCAGCAGTGACCCCGGGACTAGCATAGGCAATGAGCAGTTCTTC. It encodes CASSDPGTSIGNEQFF.

The chain couples TRBV6-5 to TRBJ2-7; weak D call: TRBD2 (7 bases). CDR1 is MNHEY, CDR2 SVGAGI, per germline. The CDR3 covers 14 residues. V lost 7 bases, J lost 2 bases, and 15 bases lay in between. This chain's CDR3 is CASTREGVTYEQYV. CDR3 in DNA: TGTGCCAGCACCAGGGAGGGGGTTACCTACGAGCAGTACGTC.

The CDR3 here is CASSSTGQGALAGGPSSYNEQFF. For the CDR3, the DNA is TGCGCCAGCAGCTCGACGGGACAGGGGGCCTTAGCGGGGGGGCCGAGCTCCTACAATGAGCAGTTCTTC. The chain has TRBV5-1 and TRBJ2-1; the D gene is possibly TRBD1 (12 bases). V was clipped by 3 bases and J by 0 bases, with 34 bases between them. Germline values: CDR1 SGHRS, CDR2 YFSETQ. The CDR3 extends over 23 amino acids.

This sequence joins TRBV9 and TRBJ2-5; 12 nucleotides match TRBD2. The trim removed 0 bases at V and 2 bases at J, leaving 5 bases unmatched. CDR3 size: 17 residues. Germline CDR1 and CDR2: SGDLS and YYNGEE. The CDR3 coding sequence is TGTGCCAGCAGCGTAGGGCTAGCGGGGGGGCCTCAAGAGACCCAGTACTTC. This codes for CASSVGLAGGPQETQYF.

This sequence joins TRBV11-2 and TRBJ2-4, with TRBD1 matching over 7 bases. V gave up 6 bases and J gave up 6 bases; unmatched junction bases: 11. The CDR3 totals 15 residues. Germline CDR1 is SGHAT and CDR2 is FQNNGV. Written as DNA, the CDR3 is TGTGCCAGCAGTCTGACAGGGTCAAACGTAAACATTCAGTACTTC. It codes for CASSLTGSNVNIQYF.

The V call is TRBV28, the J call TRBJ1-5, with D hard to call. Between the trimmed V and J ends, which lost 6 bases and 0 bases, there was a span of 18 bases. Germline CDR1 reads MDHEN; CDR2 reads SYDVKM. The CDR3 spans 17 residues. The CDR3 region is CASRPTHTKNSNQPQHF. CDR3 bases: TGTGCCAGCAGACCGACCCACACTAAAAATAGCAATCAGCCCCAGCATTTT.

CDR3 DNA sequence: TGCGCCAGCAGCCGACAGATGGCTAGCGGGGCTAGCACAGATACGCAGTATTTT. Translation: CASSRQMASGASTDTQYF. The chain employs TRBV4-1 and TRBJ2-3, with TRBD2 matching over 9 bases. The J segment lost 0 bases and the V segment lost 4 bases, leaving 11 bases of the junction unmatched. The CDR3 has 18 residues. Germline assignment: CDR1 MGHRA and CDR2 YSYEKL.

The chain employs TRBV5-1 and TRBJ1-4, with D unresolved. V was trimmed by 4 bases and J by 0 bases, leaving 25 bases between them. This CDR3 has 20 amino acids. The germline gives CDR1 SGHRS, CDR2 YFSETQ. The CDR3 bases are TGCGCCAGCAGCCGAGCTTCACCGGGCCACTCAGGTGCAACTAATGAAAAACTGTTTTTT. Protein: CASSRASPGHSGATNEKLFF. Based on the CDR3 plus reference TRBV5-1 and TRBJ1-4, the full variable domain is KAGVTQTPRYLIKTRGQQVTLSCSPISGHRSVSWYQQTPGQGLQFLFEYFSETQRNKGNFPGRFSGRQFSNSRSEMNVSTLELGDSALYLCASSRASPGHSGATNEKLFFGSGTQLSVL.

This clone was seen more than once but under ten times. V and J are TRBV3-1 (or the pseudogene TRBV3-2) and TRBJ2-3, with D uncertain. The ends were cut back, 7 bases at V and 1 base at J, with 6 bases in the middle. Germline CDR1 is LGHDT and CDR2 is YNNKEL (reference sequence). The CDR3 spans 12 residues. CDR3 bases: TGTGCCAGCACCCTGGGCACAGATACGCAGTATTTT. Translated: CASTLGTDTQYF.

The CDR3 loop is CASSVDVGGYTF. For the CDR3, the DNA is TGTGCCAGCAGCGTAGACGTGGGTGGCTACACCTTC. The gene calls are TRBV9 and TRBJ1-2, with D unresolved. CDR1 is SGDLS and CDR2 is YYNGEE in the germline V gene. The V end lost 0 bases, the J end lost 7 bases, and 7 bases lay between the germline ends. The CDR3 covers 12 residues.

The chain is built from TRBV2 and TRBJ1-2, with a tentative D call TRBD1 (6 bases). Per germline, CDR1 SNHLY and CDR2 FYNNEI. The CDR3 consists of 15 residues. V was clipped by 1 base and J by 2 bases, with 11 bases between them. This CDR3 is CASSEGGGRNYGYTF. DNA of the CDR3: TGTGCCAGCAGTGAAGGCGGGGGGCGGAACTATGGCTACACCTTC. Using reference TRBV2 and TRBJ1-2 for the parts outside the CDR3, the full variable domain is EPEVTQTPSHQVTQMGQEVILRCVPISNHLYFYWYRQILGQKVEFLVSFYNNEISEKSEIFDDQFSVERPDGSNFTLKIRSTKLEDSAMYFCASSEGGGRNYGYTFGSGTRLTVV.

The table lists this clone with a count of one. The chain uses TRBV30 and TRBJ1-3; D gene unclear. V lost 3 bases and J 0 bases, leaving 12 bases between the germline ends. The CDR3 consists of 15 residues. CDR1 and CDR2 from the germline V gene are GTSNPN and SVGIG (reference sequence). CDR3 in amino acids: CAWSPRVFSGNTIYF. For the CDR3, the DNA is TGTGCCTGGAGCCCCCGGGTGTTCTCTGGAAACACCATATATTTT.

The rearrangement uses TRBV18 and TRBJ2-2; D uncertain. CDR1 is KGHSH, CDR2 LQKENI, per germline. The CDR3 extends over 15 amino acids. V was shortened by 3 bases and J by 0 bases, with 8 bases between the two germline ends. For the CDR3, the DNA is TGTGCCAGCTCACCGGGCAATTCGAACACCGGGGAGCTGTTTTTT. This sequence encodes CASSPGNSNTGELFF.

This chain connects TRBV5-1 to TRBJ1-2; D is unresolved. There are 13 residues in the CDR3. Trimming took 2 bases from V and 3 from J, leaving 8 bases between them. Germline V gene sequence: CDR1 SGHRS, CDR2 YFSETQ. For the CDR3, the DNA is TGCGCCAGCAGCTTTGAGGCATACTATGGCTACACCTTC. It specifies CASSFEAYYGYTF.

V is TRBV6-5 and J is TRBJ1-1, with D possibly matching TRBD1 (6 bases). The CDR3 runs 12 residues. With 8 bases removed from V and 4 bases from J, the gap between germline ends came to 11 bases. Germline V lookup: CDR1 MNHEY, CDR2 SVGAGI. DNA of the CDR3: TGTGCCAGCCGGGACATGAGCACTGAAGCTTTCTTT. Its translation is CASRDMSTEAFF.

This rearrangement joins TRBV6-6 to TRBJ1-1; D is possibly TRBD1 (6 bases). The germline V gene has CDR1 MNHNY and CDR2 SVGAGI (reference sequence). V shed 5 bases and J shed 11 bases, with 15 bases lying between them. CDR3 length: 12 amino acids. The CDR3 DNA reads as TGTGCCAGCAGTCAATGGGACACGGGGGCTTTCTTT. Translating it yields CASSQWDTGAFF.

This chain uses TRBV5-5 with TRBJ2-7; 8 bases agree with TRBD2. The CDR3 totals 16 residues. Germline values: CDR1 SGHKS, CDR2 YYEKEE (reference sequence). Trimming cost V 4 bases and J 0 bases; bases outside gene matches: 9. The DNA for the CDR3 is TGTGCCAGCAGCCAAAGAGGGGCGGGAGGCTCCTACGAGCAGTACGTC. Translation gives CASSQRGAGGSYEQYV.

This clone was counted a few times. The genes are TRBV3-1 (or the pseudogene TRBV3-2) and TRBJ2-1; TRBD2 matches 11 bases. Germline V gives CDR1 LGHDT, CDR2 YNNKEL (reference sequence). Losses at the gene ends were 4 bases for V and 3 bases for J; bases not matched to a gene: 2. CDR3 length: 15 residues. The CDR3 DNA sequence: TGTGCCAGCAGCCGGACTAGCGGGCTCTACAATGAGCAGTTCTTC. Protein: CASSRTSGLYNEQFF.

The V call is TRBV4-1, the J call TRBJ2-3; a possible D gene is TRBD2 (6 bases). The CDR3 runs 18 residues. Germline V gives CDR1 MGHRA, CDR2 YSYEKL. Trimming took off 1 base at V and 0 bases at J, with 17 bases between the two ends. The CDR3 coding sequence is TGCGCCAGCAGCCAAGGGCGAATCGGGGACTTTAGCACAGATACGCAGTATTTT. It translates to CASSQGRIGDFSTDTQYF.

The chain employs TRBV4-3 and TRBJ1-1; D not resolved. The CDR3 has 15 amino acids. Germline assignment: CDR1 LGHNA and CDR2 YSLEER. Trimming cost V 0 bases and J 0 bases, with 8 bases left between them. This CDR3 reads CASSQERTLNTEAFF. The CDR3, as DNA: TGCGCCAGCAGCCAAGAGAGGACTCTGAACACTGAAGCTTTCTTT.

This chain joins TRBV7-3 and TRBJ2-4; TRBD2 might be the D (7 bases). V shed 3 bases and J shed 3 bases, with 18 bases lying between them. CDR3 length: 17 amino acids. Germline-derived CDR1 and CDR2 are SGHTA and FQGTGA. The CDR3 DNA reads as TGTGCCAGCAGCTTTAGGGGGGGCGGATCGGGCAAAAACATTCAGTACTTC. Protein sequence: CASSFRGGGSGKNIQYF.

V usage is TRBV28 and J usage is TRBJ1-2; TRBD1 matches 8 bases. CDR3 length: 15 amino acids. V was pared by 3 bases and J by 3 bases, with 6 bases of the junction left unmatched. Germline CDR1 reads MDHEN; CDR2 reads SYDVKM. The DNA for the CDR3 is TGTGCCAGCAGTTTCCCTTCGACAGGGGACTATGGCTACACCTTC. This gives the protein CASSFPSTGDYGYTF.

This sequence joins TRBV7-2 and TRBJ2-3; no firm D call. This CDR3 is 14 amino acids long. Germline V gene lookup returns CDR1 SGHTA and CDR2 FQGNSA. Trimming stripped 1 base from V and 5 bases from J, with 10 bases between. CDR3 in DNA: TGTGCCAGCAGCTTAGACGCCGGCAGAGATACGCAGTATTTT. The encoded protein is CASSLDAGRDTQYF.

The chain links TRBV12-5 to TRBJ1-5, with 7 bases that match TRBD1. V shed 1 base, J shed 4 bases, and the junction held 4 bases outside the gene matches. The CDR3 covers 15 residues. Per the germline V gene, CDR1 is LGHNT and CDR2 is FRNRAP. The CDR3 DNA follows: TGTGCTAGTGGTTTGGGTCCAGGGGGGAATCAGCCCCAGCATTTT. It translates to CASGLGPGGNQPQHF.

The rearrangement links TRBV21-1 to TRBJ1-4. TRBV21-1 constitutes a pseudogene. The CDR3 consists of 12 residues. CDR3 residues: CASSKEDEKLFF. In nucleotides, the CDR3 is TGTGCCAGCAGCAAAGAGGATGAAAAACTGTTTTTT.

This rearrangement joins TRBV13 to TRBJ2-2; tentative D call: TRBD1 (5 bases). There are 14 residues in the CDR3. The germline V gene has CDR1 PRHDT and CDR2 FYEKMQ (reference sequence). Trimming pared 5 bases from V and 3 bases from J, leaving 10 bases between. The CDR3 region has the DNA TGTGCCAGCAGCCCCGACAGATACACCGGGGAGCTGTTTTTT. Its protein is CASSPDRYTGELFF.